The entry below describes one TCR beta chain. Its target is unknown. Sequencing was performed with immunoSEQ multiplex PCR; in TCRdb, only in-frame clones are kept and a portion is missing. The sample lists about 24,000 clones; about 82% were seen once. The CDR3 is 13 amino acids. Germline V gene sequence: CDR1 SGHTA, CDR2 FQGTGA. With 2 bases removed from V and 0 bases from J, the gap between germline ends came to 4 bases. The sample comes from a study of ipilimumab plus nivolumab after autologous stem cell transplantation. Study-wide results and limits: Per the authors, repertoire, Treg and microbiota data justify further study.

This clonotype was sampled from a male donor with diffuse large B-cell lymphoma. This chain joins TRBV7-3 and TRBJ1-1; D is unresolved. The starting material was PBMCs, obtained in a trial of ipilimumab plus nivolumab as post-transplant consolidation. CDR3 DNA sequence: TGTGCCAGCAGCTTATACTTGAACACTGAAGCTTTCTTT. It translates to CASSLYLNTEAFF.